This T cell receptor beta chain was sequenced in a study of T-cell memory formation after mild COVID-19. In this sample, this clonotype turned up a few times. Germline V CDR1 and CDR2: SEHNR, FQNEAQ (reference sequence). V shed 3 bases and J shed 1 base, with 16 bases lying between them. There are 16 residues in the CDR3. TCRdb independently ran MiXCR on the 5' RACE reads; one entry per CDR3 protein. The sample lists 250,000 to 350,000 distinct CDR3 sequences; 15% to 20% were seen once. The specimen was PBMCs or a T cell subset sorted from them (not recorded which). The V and J genes are TRBV7-9 and TRBJ2-7; possible D gene TRBD1, 5 bases. This receptor was identified in a man aged 18 to 30 who had mild COVID-19 (a few samples of this study predate the infection). Cell type and time point are not known. DNA of the CDR3: TGTGCCAGCAGCTTGGGTGACAGACTCACTTCCTACGAGCAGTACGTC. This sequence encodes CASSLGDRLTSYEQYV.